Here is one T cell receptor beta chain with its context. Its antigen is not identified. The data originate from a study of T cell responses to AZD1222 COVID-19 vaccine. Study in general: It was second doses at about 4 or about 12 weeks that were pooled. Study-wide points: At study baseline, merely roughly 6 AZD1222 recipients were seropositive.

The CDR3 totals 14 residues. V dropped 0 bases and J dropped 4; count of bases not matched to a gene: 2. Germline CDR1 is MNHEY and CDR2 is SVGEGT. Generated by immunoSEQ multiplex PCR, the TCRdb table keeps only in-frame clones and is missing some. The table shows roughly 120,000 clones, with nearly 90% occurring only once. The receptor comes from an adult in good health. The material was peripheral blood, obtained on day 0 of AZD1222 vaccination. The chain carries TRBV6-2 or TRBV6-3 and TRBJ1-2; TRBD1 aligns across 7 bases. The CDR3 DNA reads TGTGCCAGCAGTTACTCACGGACAGGCTATGGCTACACCTTC. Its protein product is CASSYSRTGYGYTF.